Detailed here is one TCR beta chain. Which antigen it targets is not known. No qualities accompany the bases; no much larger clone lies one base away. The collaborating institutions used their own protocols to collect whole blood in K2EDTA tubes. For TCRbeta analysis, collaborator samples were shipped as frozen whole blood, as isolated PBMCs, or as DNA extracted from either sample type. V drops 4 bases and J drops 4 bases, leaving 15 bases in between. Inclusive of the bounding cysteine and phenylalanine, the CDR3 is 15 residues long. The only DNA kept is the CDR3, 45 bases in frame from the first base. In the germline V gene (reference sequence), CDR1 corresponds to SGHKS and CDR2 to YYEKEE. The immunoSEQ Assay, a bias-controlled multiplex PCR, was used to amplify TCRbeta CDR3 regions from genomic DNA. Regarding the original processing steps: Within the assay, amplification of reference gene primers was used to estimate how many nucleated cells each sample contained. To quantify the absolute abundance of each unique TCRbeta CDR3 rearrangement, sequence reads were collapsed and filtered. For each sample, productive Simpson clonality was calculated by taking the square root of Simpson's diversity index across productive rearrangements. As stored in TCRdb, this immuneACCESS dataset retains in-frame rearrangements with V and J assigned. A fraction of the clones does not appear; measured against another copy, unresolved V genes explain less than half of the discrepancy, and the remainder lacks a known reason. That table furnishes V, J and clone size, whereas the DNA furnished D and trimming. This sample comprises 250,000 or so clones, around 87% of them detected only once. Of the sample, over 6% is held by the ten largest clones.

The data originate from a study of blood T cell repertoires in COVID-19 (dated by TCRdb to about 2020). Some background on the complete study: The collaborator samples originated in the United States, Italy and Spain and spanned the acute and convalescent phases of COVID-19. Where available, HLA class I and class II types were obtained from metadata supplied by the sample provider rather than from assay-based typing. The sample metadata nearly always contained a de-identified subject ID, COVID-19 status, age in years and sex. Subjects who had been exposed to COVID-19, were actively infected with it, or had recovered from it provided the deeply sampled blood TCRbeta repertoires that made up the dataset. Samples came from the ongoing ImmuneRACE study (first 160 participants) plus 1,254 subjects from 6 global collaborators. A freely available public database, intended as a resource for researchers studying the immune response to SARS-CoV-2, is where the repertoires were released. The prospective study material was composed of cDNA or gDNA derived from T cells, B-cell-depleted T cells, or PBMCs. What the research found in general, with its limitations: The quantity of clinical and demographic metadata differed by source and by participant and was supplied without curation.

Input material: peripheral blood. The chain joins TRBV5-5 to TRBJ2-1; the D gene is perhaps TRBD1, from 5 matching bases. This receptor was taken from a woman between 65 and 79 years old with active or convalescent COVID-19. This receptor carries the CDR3 CASSPRQTPYNEQFF. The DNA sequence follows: TGTGCCAGCAGCCCCAGACAGACGCCTTACAATGAGCAGTTCTTC.